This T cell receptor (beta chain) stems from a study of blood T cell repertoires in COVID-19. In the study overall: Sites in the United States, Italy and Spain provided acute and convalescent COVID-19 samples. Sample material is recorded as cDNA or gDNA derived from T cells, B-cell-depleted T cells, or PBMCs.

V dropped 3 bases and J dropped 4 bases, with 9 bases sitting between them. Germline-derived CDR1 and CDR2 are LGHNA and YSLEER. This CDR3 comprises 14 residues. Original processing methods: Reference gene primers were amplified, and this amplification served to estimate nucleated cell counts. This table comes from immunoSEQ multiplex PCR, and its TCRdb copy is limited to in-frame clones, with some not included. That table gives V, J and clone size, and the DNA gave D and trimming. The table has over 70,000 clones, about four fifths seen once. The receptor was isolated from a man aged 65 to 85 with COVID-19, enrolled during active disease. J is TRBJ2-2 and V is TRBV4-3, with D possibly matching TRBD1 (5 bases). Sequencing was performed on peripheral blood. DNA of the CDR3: TGCGCCAGCAGCCAGTACGACAGCACCGGGGAGCTGTTTTTT. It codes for CASSQYDSTGELFF.